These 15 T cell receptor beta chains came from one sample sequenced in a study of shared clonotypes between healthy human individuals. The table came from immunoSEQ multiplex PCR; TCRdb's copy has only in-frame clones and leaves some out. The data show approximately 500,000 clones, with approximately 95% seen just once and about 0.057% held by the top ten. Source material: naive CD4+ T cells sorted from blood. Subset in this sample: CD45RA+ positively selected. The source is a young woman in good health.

Here the CDR3 reads CASSLGGQLMNTEAFF. The CDR3 DNA reads TGTGCCAGCAGCTTAGGGGGACAGCTCATGAACACTGAAGCTTTCTTT. V and J are TRBV7-9 and TRBJ1-1, with 7 positions matching TRBD1. Germline values: CDR1 SEHNR, CDR2 FQNEAQ (reference sequence). With V trimmed by 1 base and J by 0 bases, 5 bases remained unmatched. CDR3 length: 16 residues.

The CDR3 DNA reads as TGTGCCAGCAGTGAGTCATTTAGCGGGAGAGGAACAGATACGCAGTATTTT. It codes for CASSESFSGRGTDTQYF. The gene calls are TRBV6-1 and TRBJ2-3, with TRBD2 identical over 9 bases. The V gene's germline CDR1 is MNHNS and CDR2 SASEGT. This CDR3 has 17 amino acids. The ends lost 3 bases at V and 3 bases at J; junction bases unmatched: 10.

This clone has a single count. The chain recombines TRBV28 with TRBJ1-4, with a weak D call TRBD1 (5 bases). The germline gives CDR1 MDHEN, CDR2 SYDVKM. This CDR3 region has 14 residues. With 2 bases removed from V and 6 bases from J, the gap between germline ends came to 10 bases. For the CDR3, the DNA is TGTGCCAGCAGTTTACCGACAGAGGATGAAAAACTGTTTTTT. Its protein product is CASSLPTEDEKLFF.

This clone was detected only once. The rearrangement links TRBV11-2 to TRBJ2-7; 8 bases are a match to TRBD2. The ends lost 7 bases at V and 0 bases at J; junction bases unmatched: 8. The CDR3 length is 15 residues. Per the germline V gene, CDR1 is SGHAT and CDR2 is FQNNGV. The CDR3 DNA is TGTGCCAGCAACCGGGAGGGTCCCTTCTCCTACGAGCAGTACTTC. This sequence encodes CASNREGPFSYEQYF.

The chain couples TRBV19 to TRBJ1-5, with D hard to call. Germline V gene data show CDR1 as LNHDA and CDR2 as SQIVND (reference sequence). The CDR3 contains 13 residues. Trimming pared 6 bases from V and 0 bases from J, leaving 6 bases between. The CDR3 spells CASSRVSNQPQHF. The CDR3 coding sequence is TGTGCCAGTAGCAGAGTTAGCAATCAGCCCCAGCATTTT. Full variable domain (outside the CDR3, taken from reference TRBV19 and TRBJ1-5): DGGITQSPKYLFRKEGQNVTLSCEQNLNHDAMYWYRQDPGQGLRLIYYSQIVNDFQKGDIAEGYSVSREKKESFPLTVTSAQKNPTAFYLCASSRVSNQPQHFGDGTRLSIL.

The DNA of the CDR3 is TGTGCCAGCATCCTGACAGGGGGCATCACTGAAGCTTTCTTT. It encodes CASILTGGITEAFF. The rearrangement links TRBV28 to TRBJ1-1; 10 bases map to TRBD1. The CDR3 runs 14 residues. V shed 7 bases, J shed 4 bases, and the junction held 6 bases outside the gene matches. Germline CDR1 is MDHEN and CDR2 is SYDVKM.

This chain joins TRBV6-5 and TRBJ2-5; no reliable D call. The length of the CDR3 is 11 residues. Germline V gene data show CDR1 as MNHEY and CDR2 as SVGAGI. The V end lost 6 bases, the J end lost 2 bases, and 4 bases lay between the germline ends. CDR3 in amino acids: CASSAQETQYF. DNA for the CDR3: TGTGCCAGCAGCGCACAAGAGACCCAGTACTTC.

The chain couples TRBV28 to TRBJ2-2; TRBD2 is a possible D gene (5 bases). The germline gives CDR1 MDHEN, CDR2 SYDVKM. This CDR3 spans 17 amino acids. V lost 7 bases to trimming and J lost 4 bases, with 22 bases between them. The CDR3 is CASIPGSTWVATGELFF. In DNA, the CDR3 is TGTGCCAGCATACCGGGATCGACCTGGGTTGCCACCGGGGAGCTGTTTTTT.

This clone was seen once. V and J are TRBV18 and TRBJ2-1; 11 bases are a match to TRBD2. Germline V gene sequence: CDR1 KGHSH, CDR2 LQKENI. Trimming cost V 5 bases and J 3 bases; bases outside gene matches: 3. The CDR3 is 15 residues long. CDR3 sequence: CASSAGLAGYNEQFF. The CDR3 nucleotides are TGTGCCAGCTCAGCCGGACTAGCGGGCTACAATGAGCAGTTCTTC.

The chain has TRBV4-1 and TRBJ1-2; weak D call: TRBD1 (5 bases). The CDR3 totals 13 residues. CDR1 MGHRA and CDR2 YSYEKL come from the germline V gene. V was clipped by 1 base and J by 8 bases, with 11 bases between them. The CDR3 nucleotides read TGCGCCAGCAGCCAAGGGGTACAGGACGGCTACACCTTC. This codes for CASSQGVQDGYTF.

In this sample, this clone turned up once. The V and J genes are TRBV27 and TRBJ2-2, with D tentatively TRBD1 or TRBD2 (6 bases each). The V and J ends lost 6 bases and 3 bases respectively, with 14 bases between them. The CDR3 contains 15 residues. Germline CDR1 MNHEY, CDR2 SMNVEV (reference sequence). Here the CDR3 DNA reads TGTGCCAGCAGCTACTGGGGGGCGGACACCGGGGAGCTGTTTTTT. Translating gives CASSYWGADTGELFF.

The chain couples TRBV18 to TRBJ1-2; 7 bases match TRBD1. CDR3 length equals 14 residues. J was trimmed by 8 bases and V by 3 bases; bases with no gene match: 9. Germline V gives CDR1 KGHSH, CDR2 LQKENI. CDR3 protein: CASSPIQGTGGYTF. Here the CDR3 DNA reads TGTGCCAGCTCACCCATACAGGGGACGGGAGGCTACACCTTC.

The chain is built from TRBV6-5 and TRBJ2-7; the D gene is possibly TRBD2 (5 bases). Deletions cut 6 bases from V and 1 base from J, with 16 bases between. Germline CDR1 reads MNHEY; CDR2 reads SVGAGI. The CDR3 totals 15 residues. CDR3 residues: CASSGLDSGSYEQYF. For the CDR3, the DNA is TGTGCCAGCAGCGGATTGGACTCCGGGTCCTACGAGCAGTACTTC.

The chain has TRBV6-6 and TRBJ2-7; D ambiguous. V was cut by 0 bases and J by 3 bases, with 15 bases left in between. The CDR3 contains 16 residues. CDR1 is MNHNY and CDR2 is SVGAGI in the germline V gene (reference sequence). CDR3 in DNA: TGTGCCAGCAGTTACTCGAGACGCCTAGAGGACTACGAGCAGTACTTC. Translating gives CASSYSRRLEDYEQYF.

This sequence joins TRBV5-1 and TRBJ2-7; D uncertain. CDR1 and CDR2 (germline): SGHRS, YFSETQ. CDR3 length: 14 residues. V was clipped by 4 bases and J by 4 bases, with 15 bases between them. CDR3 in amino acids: CASSLRLPTYEQYF. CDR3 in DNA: TGCGCCAGCAGCCTCAGGCTACCGACGTACGAGCAGTACTTC.